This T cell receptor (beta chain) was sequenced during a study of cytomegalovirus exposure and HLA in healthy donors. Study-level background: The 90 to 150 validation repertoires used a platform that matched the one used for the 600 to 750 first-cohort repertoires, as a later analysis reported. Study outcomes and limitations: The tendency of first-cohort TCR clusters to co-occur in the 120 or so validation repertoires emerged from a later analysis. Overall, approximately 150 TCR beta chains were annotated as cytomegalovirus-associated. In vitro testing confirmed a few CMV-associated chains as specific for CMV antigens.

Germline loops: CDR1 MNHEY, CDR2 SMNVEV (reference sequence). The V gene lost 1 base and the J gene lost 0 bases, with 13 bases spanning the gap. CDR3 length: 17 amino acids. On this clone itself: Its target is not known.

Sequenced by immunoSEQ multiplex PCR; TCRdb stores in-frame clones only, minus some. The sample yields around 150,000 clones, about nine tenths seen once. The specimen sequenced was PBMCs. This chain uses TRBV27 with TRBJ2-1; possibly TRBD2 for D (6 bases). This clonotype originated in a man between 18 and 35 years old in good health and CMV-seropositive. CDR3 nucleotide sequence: TGTGCCAGCAGTTTATTCCTTGGGGGGAACTCCTACAATGAGCAGTTCTTC. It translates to CASSLFLGGNSYNEQFF.